This T cell receptor beta chain was found in a study of blood T cell repertoires in COVID-19. Only one count was recorded for this clone. V gave up 6 bases and J gave up 9 bases; unmatched junction bases: 14. The CDR3 covers 16 residues. The V gene's germline CDR1 is MDHEN and CDR2 SYDVKM. Data came from immunoSEQ multiplex PCR; TCRdb stores just in-frame clones and leaves some out. This table holds 300,000 or so clones, around 87% found once. V usage is TRBV28 and J usage is TRBJ2-1, with 10 bases matching TRBD2. This clonotype originated in a man between 50 and 59 years old with active or convalescent COVID-19. Specimen: peripheral blood. The CDR3 DNA is TGTGCCAGCAGACCACCCCCAGGGACTAGCGCTCTTGAGCAGTTCTTC. Its protein is CASRPPPGTSALEQFF.